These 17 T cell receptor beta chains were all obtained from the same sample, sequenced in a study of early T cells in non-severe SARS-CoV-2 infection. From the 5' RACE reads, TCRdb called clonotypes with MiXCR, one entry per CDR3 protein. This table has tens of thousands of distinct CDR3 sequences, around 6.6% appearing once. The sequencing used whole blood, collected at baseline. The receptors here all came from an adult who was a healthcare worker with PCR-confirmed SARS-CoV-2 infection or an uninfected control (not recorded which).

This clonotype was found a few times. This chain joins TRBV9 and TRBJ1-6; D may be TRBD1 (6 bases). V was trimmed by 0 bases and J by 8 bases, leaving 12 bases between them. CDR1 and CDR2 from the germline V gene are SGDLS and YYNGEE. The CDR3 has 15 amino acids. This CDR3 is CASSVGGGIDSPLHF. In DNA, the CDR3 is TGTGCCAGCAGCGTAGGGGGGGGCATCGATTCACCCCTCCACTTT.

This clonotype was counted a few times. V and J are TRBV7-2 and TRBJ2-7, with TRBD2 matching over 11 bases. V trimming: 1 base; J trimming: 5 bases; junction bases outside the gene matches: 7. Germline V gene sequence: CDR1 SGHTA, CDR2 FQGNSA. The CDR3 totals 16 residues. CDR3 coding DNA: TGTGCCAGCAGCTTAGTGGCGACTAGCGGGGTAGACGAGCAGTACTTC. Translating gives CASSLVATSGVDEQYF.

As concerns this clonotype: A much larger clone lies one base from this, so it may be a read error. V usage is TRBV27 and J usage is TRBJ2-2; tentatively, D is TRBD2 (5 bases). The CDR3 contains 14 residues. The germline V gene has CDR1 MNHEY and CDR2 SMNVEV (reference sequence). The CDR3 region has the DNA TGTGCCAGCAGTTATTTAGGGAACACCGGGGAGCCGTTTTTT. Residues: CASSYLGNTGEPFF.

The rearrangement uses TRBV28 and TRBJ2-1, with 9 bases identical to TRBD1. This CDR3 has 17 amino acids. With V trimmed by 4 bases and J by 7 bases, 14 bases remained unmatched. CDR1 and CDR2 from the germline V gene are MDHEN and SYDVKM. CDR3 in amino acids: CASSSHRGQGMKNEQFF. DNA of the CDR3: TGTGCCAGCAGTTCCCACCGAGGACAGGGGATGAAGAATGAGCAGTTCTTC.

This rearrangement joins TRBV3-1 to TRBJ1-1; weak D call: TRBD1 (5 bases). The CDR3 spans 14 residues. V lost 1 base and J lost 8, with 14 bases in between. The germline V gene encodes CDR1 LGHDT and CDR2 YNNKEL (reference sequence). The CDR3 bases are TGTGCCAGCAGCCAAGGGCTCGGGGCCACAGAAGCTTTCTTT. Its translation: CASSQGLGATEAFF.

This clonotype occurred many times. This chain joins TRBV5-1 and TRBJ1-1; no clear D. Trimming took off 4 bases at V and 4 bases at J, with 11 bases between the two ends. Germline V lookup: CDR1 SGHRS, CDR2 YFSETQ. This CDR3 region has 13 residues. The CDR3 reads CASSGGEATEAFF. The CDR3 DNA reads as TGCGCCAGCAGCGGTGGGGAGGCCACTGAAGCTTTCTTT.

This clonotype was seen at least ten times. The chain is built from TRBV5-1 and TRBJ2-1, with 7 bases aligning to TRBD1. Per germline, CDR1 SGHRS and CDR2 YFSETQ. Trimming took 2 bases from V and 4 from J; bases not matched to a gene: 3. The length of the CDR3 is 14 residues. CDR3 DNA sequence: TGCGCCAGCAGCTTACAGACAGGGTACAATGAGCAGTTCTTC. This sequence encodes CASSLQTGYNEQFF.

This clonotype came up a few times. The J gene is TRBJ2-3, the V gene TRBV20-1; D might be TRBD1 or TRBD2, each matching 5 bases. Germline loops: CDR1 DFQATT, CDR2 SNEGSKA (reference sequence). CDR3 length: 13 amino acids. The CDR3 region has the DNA TGCAGCTCCACGGGGCCCCACACAGATACGCAGTATTTT. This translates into CSSTGPHTDTQYF.

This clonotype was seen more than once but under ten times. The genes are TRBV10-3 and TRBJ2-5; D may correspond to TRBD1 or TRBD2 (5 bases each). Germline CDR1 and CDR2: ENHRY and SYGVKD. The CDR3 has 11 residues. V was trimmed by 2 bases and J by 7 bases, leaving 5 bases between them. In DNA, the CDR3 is TGTGCCATCAGTGAGGGGGGGACCCAGTACTTC. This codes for CAISEGGTQYF.

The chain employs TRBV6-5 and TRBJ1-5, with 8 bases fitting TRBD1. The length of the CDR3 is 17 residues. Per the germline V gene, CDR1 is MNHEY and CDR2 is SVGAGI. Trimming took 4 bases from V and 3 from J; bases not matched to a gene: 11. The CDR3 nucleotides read TGTGCCAGCAGTTCCAGACCGACAGGGGTAGTCAATCAGCCCCAGCATTTT. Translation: CASSSRPTGVVNQPQHF.

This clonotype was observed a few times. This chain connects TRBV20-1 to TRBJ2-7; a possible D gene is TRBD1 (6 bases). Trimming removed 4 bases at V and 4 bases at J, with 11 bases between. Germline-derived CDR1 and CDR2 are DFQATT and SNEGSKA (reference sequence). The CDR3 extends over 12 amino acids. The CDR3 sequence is CSATFQGYEQYF. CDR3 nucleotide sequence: TGCAGTGCTACCTTCCAGGGGTACGAGCAGTACTTC.

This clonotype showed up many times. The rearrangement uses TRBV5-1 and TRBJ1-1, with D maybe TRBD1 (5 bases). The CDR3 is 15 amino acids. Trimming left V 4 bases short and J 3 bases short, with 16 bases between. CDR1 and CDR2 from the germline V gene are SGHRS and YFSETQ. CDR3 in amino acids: CASSADRPDDTEAFF. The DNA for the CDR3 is TGCGCCAGCAGCGCCGACAGACCTGACGACACTGAAGCTTTCTTT.

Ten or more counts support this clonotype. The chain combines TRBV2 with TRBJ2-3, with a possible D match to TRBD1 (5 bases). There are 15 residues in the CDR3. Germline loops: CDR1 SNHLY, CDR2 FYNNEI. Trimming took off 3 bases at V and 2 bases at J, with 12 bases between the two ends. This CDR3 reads CASSDQGSYTDTQYF. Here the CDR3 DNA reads TGTGCCAGCAGTGATCAGGGCAGTTACACAGATACGCAGTATTTT.

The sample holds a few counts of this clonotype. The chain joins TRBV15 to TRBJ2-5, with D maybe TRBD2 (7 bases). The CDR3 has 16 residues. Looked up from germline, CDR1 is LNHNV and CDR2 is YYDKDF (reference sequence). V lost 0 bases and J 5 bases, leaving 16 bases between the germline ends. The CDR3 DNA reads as TGTGCCACCAGCAGAGAGAGGCGGGGGCGCGGGGAGACCCAGTACTTC. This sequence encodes CATSRERRGRGETQYF. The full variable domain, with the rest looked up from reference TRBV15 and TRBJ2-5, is DAMVIQNPRYQVTQFGKPVTLSCSQTLNHNVMYWYQQKSSQAPKLLFHYYDKDFNNEADTPDNFQSRRPNTSFCFLDIRSPGLGDTAMYLCATSRERRGRGETQYFGPGTRLLVL.

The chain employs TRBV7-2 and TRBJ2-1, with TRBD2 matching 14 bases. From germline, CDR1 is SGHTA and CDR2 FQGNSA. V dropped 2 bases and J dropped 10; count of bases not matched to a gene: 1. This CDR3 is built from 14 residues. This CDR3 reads CASSLRTSGGEQFF. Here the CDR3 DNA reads TGTGCCAGCAGCTTAAGGACTAGCGGGGGGGAGCAGTTCTTC.

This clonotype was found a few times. The CDR3 nucleotides are TGTGCCAGCAGCTTGCAAGGGGGCACTATGTATGAGCAGTTCTTC. It is translated as CASSLQGGTMYEQFF. This sequence joins TRBV11-3 and TRBJ2-1, with 7 positions matching TRBD1. J lost 8 bases, V lost 3 bases, and 10 bases had no gene match. This CDR3 region has 15 residues. In germline, CDR1 is SGHNT, CDR2 YENEEA.

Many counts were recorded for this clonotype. The CDR3 sequence is CASSRNRGFSTDTQYF. DNA of the CDR3: TGTGCCAGCAGTCGTAACAGGGGATTTTCCACAGATACGCAGTATTTT. This chain joins TRBV12-3 or TRBV12-4 and TRBJ2-3, with 7 bases that match TRBD1. CDR3 size: 16 residues. J lost 2 bases, V lost 5 bases, and 10 bases had no gene match.